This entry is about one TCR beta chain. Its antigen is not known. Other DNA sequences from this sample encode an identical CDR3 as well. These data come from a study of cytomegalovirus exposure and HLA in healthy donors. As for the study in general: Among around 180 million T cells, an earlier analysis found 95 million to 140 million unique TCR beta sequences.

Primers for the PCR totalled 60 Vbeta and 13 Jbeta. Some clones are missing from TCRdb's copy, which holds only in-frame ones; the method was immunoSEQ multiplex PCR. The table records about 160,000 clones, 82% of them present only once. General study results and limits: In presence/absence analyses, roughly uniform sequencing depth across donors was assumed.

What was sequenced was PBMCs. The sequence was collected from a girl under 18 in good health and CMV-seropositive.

The CDR3 loop reads CASSSTGEQYF. Written as DNA, the CDR3 is TGTGCCAGCAGCTCGACGGGCGAGCAGTACTTC. V is TRBV7-9 and J is TRBJ2-7; D gene ambiguous. Trimming took 4 bases from V and 6 from J, leaving 7 bases between them. CDR1 SEHNR and CDR2 FQNEAQ come from the germline V gene (reference sequence). This CDR3 is built from 11 residues.